A selection of T cell receptor beta chains follows, all from one sample in a study of OX40 agonist ivuxolimab in advanced cancers. Method: immunoSEQ multiplex PCR; TCRdb's copy keeps in-frame clones and lacks some. The table includes around 20,000 clones, roughly 84% detected once. The source material was CD4+ or CD8+ T cells sorted from blood, sampled in a trial of the OX40 agonist ivuxolimab. The source of these receptors is an adult with an advanced solid tumor such as melanoma, head and neck, liver or kidney cancer. Each CDR3 is given with its conserved first and last residue. D genes are given only for firm matches.

cdr3_aa	d_call	v_call
CAIRGTGGNYEQYF	TRBD1	TRBV10-3
CASSYLGLAGFEQFF	TRBD2	TRBV6-6
CASSPPPFASRGEQYF	NA	TRBV28
CASSSSGADYGYTF	NA	TRBV11-1
CASSSGLAAYEQYF	TRBD2	TRBV19
CASNPGTIQYF	NA	TRBV7-9
CSVENMESAFF	NA	TRBV29-1
CASSRRELSGNTIYF	NA	TRBV19
CASSTGLADFDIQYF	TRBD2	TRBV19
CSVEDSSYEQYF	NA	TRBV29-1
CASSEDGSGSTDTQYF	NA	TRBV2
CASSLRHSGANVLTF	NA	TRBV6-5
CASSLEGAFPYEQYF	NA	TRBV5-1
CASSFRAPETQYF	NA	TRBV4-1
CASSFPGQGGLRDEQYF	TRBD1	TRBV11-2
CASSGSKLAGTDEQFF	TRBD2	TRBV9
CASSGVGGGSTEAFF	TRBD1	TRBV6-1
CASSRRDRERAFF	TRBD1	TRBV18
CAIAGTSEARSYEQYF	TRBD2	TRBV10-3
CATAPQGRGYTF	NA	TRBV28
CASSRTGSRGGYTF	NA	TRBV5-4
CASSQGRTGVWDTEAFF	TRBD1	TRBV4-2
CASSVGRTDTQYF	NA	TRBV9
CASSYGVGNTEAFF	NA	TRBV27
CASIGETGVGNYGYTF	TRBD1	TRBV28
CASKSRDRGHEQYF	TRBD1	TRBV6-5